A selection of T cell receptor beta chains follows, all from one sample in a study of T-cell memory formation after mild COVID-19. TCRdb called the 5' RACE reads again in MiXCR, with one record for every CDR3 protein. The repertoire includes some 100,000 distinct CDR3 sequences, 8.5% to 14% of them detected once, and about 40% sits in the top ten. Sequenced material: PBMCs or a T cell subset sorted from them (not recorded which). The receptors shown here come from a young man who had mild COVID-19 (a few samples of this study predate the infection). Cell type and time point are not known. Each CDR3 is given without its conserved first and last residue. Each record gives: CDR3 protein, J gene, V gene, clone size. Part of the rows lack a size; the others show once, few, many or a class for expanded clones.

ASSQGRGGPGPQH | TRBJ1-5 | TRBV4-1 | -
ASSSRVINTEAF | TRBJ1-1 | TRBV7-9 | -
ASSYRQASLSSYEQY | TRBJ2-7 | TRBV5-5 | few
SGSITSHISSRSYNEQF | TRBJ2-1 | TRBV29-1 | few
ASSATSTDTQY | TRBJ2-3 | TRBV9 | few
ASTNHEETQY | TRBJ2-5 | TRBV12-3/TRBV12-4 | -
ASSQAREFDEQF | TRBJ2-1 | TRBV4-1 | -
ASSSGQDLNQPQH | TRBJ1-5 | TRBV7-8 | few
ASSEEIGPYEQY | TRBJ2-7 | TRBV6-2/TRBV6-3 | -
ASSIDTGTEAF | TRBJ1-1 | TRBV19 | -
ASSSGTEDYNSPLH | TRBJ1-6 | TRBV23-1 | -
ASSPTGNYGYT | TRBJ1-2 | TRBV12-3/TRBV12-4 | many
ASSVAPGQLYSPLH | TRBJ1-6 | TRBV9 | -
ASSLVVAGGPSYNEQF | TRBJ2-1 | TRBV7-6 | -
SAARDRGSYEQY | TRBJ2-7 | TRBV20-1 | few
ASSQAGTGNEQY | TRBJ2-7 | TRBV4-2 | many
ASSLWDRGTYNEQF | TRBJ2-1 | TRBV5-1 | few